This T cell receptor beta chain was identified in a study of Ad26.COV2.S vaccination and SARS-CoV-2 variants. The data were produced by immunoSEQ multiplex PCR, yet TCRdb's version contains in-frame clones alone and is incomplete. The repertoire holds roughly 500,000 clones, with roughly 89% as singletons. Concerning this clone itself: Its antigen is unknown.

CDR3 length: 13 residues. V lost 7 bases, J lost 4 bases, and 12 bases lay in between. The V gene's germline CDR1 is KGHDR and CDR2 SFDVKD. Broader study findings: Possibly, TCR breadth and depth analyses underestimated total T cell responses. Vaccine recipients and placebo recipients showed similar non-spike TCR breadth.

The treatment was: around 19 received Ad26.COV2.S at low or high dose, single or two shots; a few received placebo; per-sample allocation not given. Sampling was done on day 63 after the first vaccine or placebo injection. Boston provided a donor who was an adult aged 18-55 years. The receptor was isolated from a person aged 18-65 years who received the Ad26.COV2.S COVID-19 vaccine or a placebo. The sample consisted of peripheral blood, taken in a trial of Ad26.COV2.S vaccine versus placebo. The J gene is TRBJ1-2, the V gene TRBV24-1, with a possible D match to TRBD1 (5 bases). The CDR3 reads CATSMGRSYGYTF. CDR3 nucleotides: TGTGCCACCAGCATGGGACGGTCCTATGGCTACACCTTC.